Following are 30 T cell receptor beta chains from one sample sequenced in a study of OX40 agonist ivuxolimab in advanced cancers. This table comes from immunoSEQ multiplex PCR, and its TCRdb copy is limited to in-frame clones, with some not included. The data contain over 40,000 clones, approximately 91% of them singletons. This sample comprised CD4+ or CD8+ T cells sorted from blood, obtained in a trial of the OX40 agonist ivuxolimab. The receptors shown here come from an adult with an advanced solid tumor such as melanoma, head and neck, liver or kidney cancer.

CDR3: CASSEMRGTEAFF. Written as DNA, the CDR3 is TGTGCCAGCAGTGAAATGAGGGGTACTGAAGCTTTCTTT. V usage is TRBV6-1 and J usage is TRBJ1-1; D might be TRBD1 (5 bases). Deletions cut 2 bases from V and 5 bases from J, with 9 bases between. Germline CDR1 is MNHNS and CDR2 is SASEGT. The CDR3 extends over 13 amino acids.

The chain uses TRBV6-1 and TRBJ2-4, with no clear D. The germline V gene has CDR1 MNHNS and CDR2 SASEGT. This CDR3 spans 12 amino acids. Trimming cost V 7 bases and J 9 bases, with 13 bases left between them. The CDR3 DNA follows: TGTGCCAGCACCGGCGGAAGGAGCATTCAGTACTTC. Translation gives CASTGGRSIQYF.

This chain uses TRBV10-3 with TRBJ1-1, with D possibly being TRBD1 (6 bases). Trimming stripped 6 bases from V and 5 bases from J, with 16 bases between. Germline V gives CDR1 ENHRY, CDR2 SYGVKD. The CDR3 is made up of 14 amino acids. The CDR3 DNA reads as TGTGCCATCAGCGCACAGGGCGGTGGAACTGAAGCTTTCTTT. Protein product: CAISAQGGGTEAFF.

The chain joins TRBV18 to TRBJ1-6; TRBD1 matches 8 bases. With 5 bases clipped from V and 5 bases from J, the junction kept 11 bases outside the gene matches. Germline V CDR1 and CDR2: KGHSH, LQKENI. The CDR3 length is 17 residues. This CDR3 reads CASSTTGQGFNNSPLHF. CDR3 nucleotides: TGTGCCAGCTCAACCACAGGACAGGGATTTAATAATTCACCCCTCCACTTT.

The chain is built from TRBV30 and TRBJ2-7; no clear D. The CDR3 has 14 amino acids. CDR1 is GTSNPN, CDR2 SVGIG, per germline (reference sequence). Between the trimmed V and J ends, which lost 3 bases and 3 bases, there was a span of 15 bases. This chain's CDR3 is CAWSAGRADYEQYF. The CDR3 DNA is TGTGCCTGGAGCGCCGGCCGCGCGGACTACGAGCAGTACTTC.

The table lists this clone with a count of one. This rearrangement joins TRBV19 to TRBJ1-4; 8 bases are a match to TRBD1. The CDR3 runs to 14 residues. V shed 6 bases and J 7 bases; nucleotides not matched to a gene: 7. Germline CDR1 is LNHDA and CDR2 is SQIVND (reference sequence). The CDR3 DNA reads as TGTGCCAGTAGGCACAGGGGGGGGACTGAAAAACTGTTTTTT. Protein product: CASRHRGGTEKLFF.

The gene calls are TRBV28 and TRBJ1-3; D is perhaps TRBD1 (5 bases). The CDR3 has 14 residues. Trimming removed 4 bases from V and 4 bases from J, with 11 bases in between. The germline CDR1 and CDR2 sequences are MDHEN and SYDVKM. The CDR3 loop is CASSSGLGGNTIYF. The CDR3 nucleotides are TGTGCCAGCAGTTCGGGGCTCGGAGGAAACACCATATATTTT.

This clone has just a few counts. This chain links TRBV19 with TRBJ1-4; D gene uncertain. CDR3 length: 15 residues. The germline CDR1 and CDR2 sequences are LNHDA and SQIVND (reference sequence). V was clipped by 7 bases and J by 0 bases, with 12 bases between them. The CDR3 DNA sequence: TGTGCCAGTAACCTGCCGGGCGCAACTAATGAAAAACTGTTTTTT. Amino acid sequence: CASNLPGATNEKLFF.

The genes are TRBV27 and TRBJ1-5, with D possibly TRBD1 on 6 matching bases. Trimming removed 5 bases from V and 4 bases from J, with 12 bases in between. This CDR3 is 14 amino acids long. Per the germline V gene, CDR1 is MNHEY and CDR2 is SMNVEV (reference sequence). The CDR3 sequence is CASSPRDNNQPQHF. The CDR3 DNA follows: TGTGCCAGCAGTCCCCGGGACAATAATCAGCCCCAGCATTTT.

The CDR3 reads CAWSDDRRSQNNEQFF. The CDR3, as DNA: TGTGCCTGGAGTGATGATCGGAGGTCACAGAACAATGAGCAGTTCTTC. The V and J genes are TRBV30 and TRBJ2-1; perhaps TRBD2 as D (5 bases). This CDR3 region has 16 residues. V gave up 1 base and J gave up 5 bases, with 18 bases separating them. The germline gives CDR1 GTSNPN, CDR2 SVGIG (reference sequence).

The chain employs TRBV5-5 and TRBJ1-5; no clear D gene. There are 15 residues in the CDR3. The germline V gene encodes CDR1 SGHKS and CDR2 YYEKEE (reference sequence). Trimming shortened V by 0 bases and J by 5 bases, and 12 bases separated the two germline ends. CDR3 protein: CASSLATTYDQPQHF. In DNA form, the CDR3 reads TGTGCCAGCAGCTTGGCCACGACATACGATCAGCCCCAGCATTTT.

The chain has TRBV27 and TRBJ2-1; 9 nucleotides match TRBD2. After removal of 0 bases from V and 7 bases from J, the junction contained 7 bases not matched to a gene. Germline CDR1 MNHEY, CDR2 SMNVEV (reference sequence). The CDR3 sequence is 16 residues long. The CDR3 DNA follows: TGTGCCAGCAGTTTATCGATGAGCGGGAGGACGAATGAGCAGTTCTTC. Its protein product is CASSLSMSGRTNEQFF.

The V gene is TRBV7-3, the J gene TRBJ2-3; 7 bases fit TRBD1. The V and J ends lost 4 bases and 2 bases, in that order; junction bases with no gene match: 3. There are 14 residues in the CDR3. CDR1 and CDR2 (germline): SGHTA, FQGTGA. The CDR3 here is CASSWGQHTDTQYF. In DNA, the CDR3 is TGTGCCAGCAGCTGGGGACAGCACACAGATACGCAGTATTTT.

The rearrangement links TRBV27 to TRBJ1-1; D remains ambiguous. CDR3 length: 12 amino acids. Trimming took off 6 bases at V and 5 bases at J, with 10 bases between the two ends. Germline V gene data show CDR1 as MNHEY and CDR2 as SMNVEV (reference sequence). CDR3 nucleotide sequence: TGTGCCAGCAGAGAGGGAGGGACTGAAGCTTTCTTT. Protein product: CASREGGTEAFF.

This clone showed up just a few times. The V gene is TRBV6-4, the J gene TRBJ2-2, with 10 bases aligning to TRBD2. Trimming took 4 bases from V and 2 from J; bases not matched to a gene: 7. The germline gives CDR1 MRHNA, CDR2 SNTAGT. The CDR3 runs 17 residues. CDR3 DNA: TGTGCCAGCAGTGCGCTAGCGGGAGTCACTAACACCGGGGAGCTGTTTTTT. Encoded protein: CASSALAGVTNTGELFF.

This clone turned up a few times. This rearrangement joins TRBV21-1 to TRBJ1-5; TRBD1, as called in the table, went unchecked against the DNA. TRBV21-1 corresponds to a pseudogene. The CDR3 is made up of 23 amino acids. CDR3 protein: CASSKALRIRDRGREESNQPQHF. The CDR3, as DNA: TGTGCCAGCAGCAAAGCGCTTCGAATCCGGGACAGGGGGCGCGAGGAGAGCAATCAGCCCCAGCATTTT.

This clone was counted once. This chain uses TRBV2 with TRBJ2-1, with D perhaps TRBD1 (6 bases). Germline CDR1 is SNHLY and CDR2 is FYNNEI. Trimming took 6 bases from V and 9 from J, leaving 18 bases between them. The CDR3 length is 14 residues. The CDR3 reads CASRNGQLFGEQFF. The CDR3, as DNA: TGTGCCAGCAGAAACGGACAGCTCTTCGGTGAGCAGTTCTTC.

CDR3 in amino acids: CAWSALGAFSYEQYF. In DNA, the CDR3 is TGTGCCTGGAGTGCCTTAGGGGCCTTCTCCTACGAGCAGTACTTC. The chain employs TRBV30 and TRBJ2-7; possible D gene TRBD1, 5 bases. Trimming cost V 1 base and J 0 bases, with 13 bases left between them. CDR1 and CDR2 from the germline V gene are GTSNPN and SVGIG (reference sequence). This CDR3 has 15 amino acids. Full variable domain (missing parts from reference TRBV30 and TRBJ2-7): SQTIHQWPATLVQPVGSPLSLECTVEGTSNPNLYWYRQAAGRGLQLLFYSVGIGQISSEVPQNLSASRPQDRQFILSSKKLLLSDSGFYLCAWSALGAFSYEQYFGPGTRLTVT.

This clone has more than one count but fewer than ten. The CDR3 bases are TGCAGCGTAGATACAGGGGCTGAAGCTTTCTTT. It yields the protein CSVDTGAEAFF. V is TRBV29-1 and J is TRBJ1-1, with 7 bases fitting TRBD1. Germline values: CDR1 SQVTM, CDR2 ANQGSEA. The CDR3 totals 11 residues. V shed 6 bases and J 6 bases; nucleotides not matched to a gene: 4.

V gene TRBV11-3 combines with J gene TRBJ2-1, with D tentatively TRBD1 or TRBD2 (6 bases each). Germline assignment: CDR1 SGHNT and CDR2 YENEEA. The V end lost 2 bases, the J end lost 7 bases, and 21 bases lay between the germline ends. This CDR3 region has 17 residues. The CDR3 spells CASSLRGGRSAGNEQFF. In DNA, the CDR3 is TGTGCCAGCAGCTTACGTGGGGGGCGCAGTGCAGGGAATGAGCAGTTCTTC.

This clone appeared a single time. The CDR3 DNA is TGTGCCAGTAGTAGACAGGGGACAACTAATGAAAAACTGTTTTTT. Protein: CASSRQGTTNEKLFF. The chain uses TRBV19 and TRBJ1-4; TRBD1 agrees at 8 bases. The CDR3 loop spans 15 amino acids. V trimming: 4 bases; J trimming: 0 bases; junction bases outside the gene matches: 1. Germline CDR1 reads LNHDA; CDR2 reads SQIVND (reference sequence).

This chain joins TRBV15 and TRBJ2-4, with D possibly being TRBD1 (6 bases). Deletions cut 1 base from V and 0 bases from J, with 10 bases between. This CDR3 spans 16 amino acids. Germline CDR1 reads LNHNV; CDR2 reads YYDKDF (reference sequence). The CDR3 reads CATSRGTAIAKNIQYF. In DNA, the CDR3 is TGTGCCACCAGCAGAGGGACAGCTATAGCCAAAAACATTCAGTACTTC.

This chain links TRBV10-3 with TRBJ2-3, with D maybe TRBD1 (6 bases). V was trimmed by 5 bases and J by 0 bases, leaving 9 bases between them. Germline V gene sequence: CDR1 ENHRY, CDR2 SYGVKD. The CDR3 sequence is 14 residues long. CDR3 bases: TGTGCCATCAGTCAGGGGCTAAGCACAGATACGCAGTATTTT. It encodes CAISQGLSTDTQYF.

CDR3 protein: CASSSHREYQETQYF. The DNA of the CDR3 is TGCGCCAGCAGCTCCCACAGGGAGTACCAAGAGACCCAGTACTTC. The chain couples TRBV5-1 to TRBJ2-5, with D perhaps TRBD1 (6 bases). Per germline, CDR1 SGHRS and CDR2 YFSETQ. The length of the CDR3 is 15 residues. V lost 3 bases to trimming and J lost 0 bases, with 12 bases between them.

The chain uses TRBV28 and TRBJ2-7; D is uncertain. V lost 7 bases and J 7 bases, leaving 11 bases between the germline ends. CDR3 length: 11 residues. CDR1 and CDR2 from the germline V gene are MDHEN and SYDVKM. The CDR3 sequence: CASMSTPEQYF. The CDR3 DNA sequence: TGTGCCAGCATGTCGACGCCTGAGCAGTACTTC.

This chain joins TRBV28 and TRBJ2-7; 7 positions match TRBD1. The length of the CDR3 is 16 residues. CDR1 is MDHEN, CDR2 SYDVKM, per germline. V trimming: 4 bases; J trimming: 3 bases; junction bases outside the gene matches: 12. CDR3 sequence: CASSSELGQNLYEQYF. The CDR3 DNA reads TGTGCCAGCAGTTCCGAATTGGGACAGAACCTCTACGAGCAGTACTTC.

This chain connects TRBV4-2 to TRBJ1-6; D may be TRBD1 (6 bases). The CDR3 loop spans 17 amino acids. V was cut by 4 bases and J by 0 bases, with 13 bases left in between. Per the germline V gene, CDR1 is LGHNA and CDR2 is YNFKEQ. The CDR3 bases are TGTGCCAGCAGCCCCACAGGGCTAAGCTCCTATAATTCACCCCTCCACTTT. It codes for CASSPTGLSSYNSPLHF.

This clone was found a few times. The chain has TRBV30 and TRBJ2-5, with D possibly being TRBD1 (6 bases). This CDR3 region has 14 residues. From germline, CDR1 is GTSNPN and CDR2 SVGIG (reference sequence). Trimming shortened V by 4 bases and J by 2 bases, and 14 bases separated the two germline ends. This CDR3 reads CAWTSVGGQETQYF. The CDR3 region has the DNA TGTGCCTGGACCTCGGTAGGGGGTCAAGAGACCCAGTACTTC.

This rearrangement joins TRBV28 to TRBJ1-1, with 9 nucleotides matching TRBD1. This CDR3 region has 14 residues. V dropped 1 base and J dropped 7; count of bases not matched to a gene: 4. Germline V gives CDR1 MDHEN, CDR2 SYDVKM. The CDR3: CASSLLSGQGEAFF. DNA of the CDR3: TGTGCCAGCAGTTTATTGTCGGGACAGGGTGAAGCTTTCTTT.

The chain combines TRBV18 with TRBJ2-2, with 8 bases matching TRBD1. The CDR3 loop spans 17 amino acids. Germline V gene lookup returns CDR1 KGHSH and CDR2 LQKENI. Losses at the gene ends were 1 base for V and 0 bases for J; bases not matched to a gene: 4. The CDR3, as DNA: TGTGCCAGCTCACCACGGACAGGGACAACGAACACCGGGGAGCTGTTTTTT. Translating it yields CASSPRTGTTNTGELFF.